Each of the 8 T cell receptor beta chains below was sequenced from the same sample in a study of PD-1 blockade in mismatch repair-deficient tumors (TCRdb year 2017). Libraries were prepared through the immunoSEQ multiplex PCR assay. In TCRdb, the immuneACCESS table is reduced to in-frame sequences with V and J assigned. These tables do not hold every clone; where another copy was compared, an unresolved V gene accounts for under half, and the others remain unexplained. The sample profile shows about 110,000 clones; more than 60% of them were found once. Of the sample, around 4.7% is held by the ten largest clones. The starting material was peripheral blood, obtained roughly 13 months after starting pembrolizumab. These receptors all stem from an adult with mismatch repair-deficient cancer.

The V call is TRBV10-2, the J call TRBJ2-7; D is possibly TRBD1 or TRBD2 (5 bases each). This CDR3 region has 14 residues. Germline V lookup: CDR1 WSHSY, CDR2 SAAADI. The ends were cut back, 2 bases at V and 3 bases at J, with 11 bases in the middle. CDR3 sequence: CASSEGTTRYEQYF. CDR3 bases: TGCGCCAGCAGTGAGGGGACGACCCGCTACGAGCAGTACTTC.

This clone was observed a few times. V is TRBV4-1 and J is TRBJ2-1; unclear D gene. CDR1 and CDR2 from the germline V gene are MGHRA and YSYEKL. The CDR3 length is 13 residues. The germline V and J ends were trimmed by 7 bases and 10 bases, with 17 bases remaining between them. The CDR3 loop reads CASTGEWPIEQFF. CDR3 bases: TGCGCCAGCACGGGTGAGTGGCCGATAGAGCAGTTCTTC.

This clone has just one count. For the CDR3, the DNA is TGTGCCAGCAGCATGCAGGGGGCTACAGGGGCCAACGTCCTGACTTTC. It encodes CASSMQGATGANVLTF. V usage is TRBV7-2 and J usage is TRBJ2-6; 8 nucleotides match TRBD1. V lost 5 bases to trimming and J lost 4 bases; unmatched junction nucleotides: 7. Looked up from germline, CDR1 is SGHTA and CDR2 is FQGNSA. CDR3 length: 16 residues.

V and J are TRBV6-6 and TRBJ2-7; 11 nucleotides align to TRBD1. Germline V lookup: CDR1 MNHNY, CDR2 SVGAGI (reference sequence). J lost 2 bases, V lost 6 bases, and 6 bases had no gene match. This CDR3 is built from 15 residues. DNA of the CDR3: TGTGCCAGCAGAAGAACGGGACAGGGGGCCTACGAGCAGTACTTC. This sequence encodes CASRRTGQGAYEQYF.

The gene calls are TRBV5-1 and TRBJ2-5; D is unresolved. Germline V lookup: CDR1 SGHRS, CDR2 YFSETQ. This CDR3 has 14 residues. The V and J ends lost 1 base and 2 bases respectively, with 9 bases between them. CDR3 nucleotides: TGCGCCAGCAGCTTGCAGGACGGGCAAGAGACCCAGTACTTC. Translation: CASSLQDGQETQYF.

The chain uses TRBV7-2 and TRBJ2-4; D assignment may be TRBD1 or TRBD2 (5 bases each). Germline loops: CDR1 SGHTA, CDR2 FQGNSA. There are 14 residues in the CDR3. V was pared by 5 bases and J by 6 bases, with 14 bases between. Written as DNA, the CDR3 is TGTGCCAGCAGCATCCGAGGGGACGGAAACATTCAGTACTTC. Amino acids: CASSIRGDGNIQYF.

The V gene is TRBV5-6, the J gene TRBJ2-7; D may match TRBD1 or TRBD2 (5 bases each). CDR3 length: 15 residues. V dropped 0 bases and J dropped 5 bases, with 15 bases sitting between them. CDR1 SGHDT and CDR2 YYEEEE come from the germline V gene. The CDR3 DNA follows: TGTGCCAGCAGCTTGGCCGGGACCGCAAATGACGAGCAGTACTTC. Translated: CASSLAGTANDEQYF.

V and J are TRBV5-6 and TRBJ1-2; D remains ambiguous. V was clipped by 0 bases and J by 7 bases, with 7 bases between them. CDR1 SGHDT and CDR2 YYEEEE come from the germline V gene. The CDR3 sequence is 12 residues long. CDR3 sequence: CASSLDAIGYTF. The CDR3 DNA reads TGTGCCAGCAGCTTGGATGCAATTGGCTACACCTTC.